Listed here are 26 T cell receptor beta chains from one sample, sequenced in a study of T cell responses to AZD1222 COVID-19 vaccine. TCRdb's table, derived via immunoSEQ multiplex PCR, lists solely in-frame clones and lacks some. The sample lists 170,000 or so clones; 80% to 90% were seen once. Source: peripheral blood, taken 28 days after the second AZD1222 dose. Every receptor here comes from an adult who received the AZD1222 COVID-19 vaccine.

The J gene is TRBJ2-7, the V gene TRBV7-8, with no clear D. Germline V gene sequence: CDR1 SGHVS, CDR2 FQNEAQ. The CDR3 is 14 residues long. Deletions cut 4 bases from V and 2 bases from J, with 12 bases between. This CDR3 is CASSYRLATYEQYF. The CDR3 nucleotides are TGTGCCAGCAGCTACAGACTTGCCACCTACGAGCAGTACTTC.

The V and J genes are TRBV18 and TRBJ2-5, with a tentative D call TRBD1 (5 bases). Germline V gene lookup returns CDR1 KGHSH and CDR2 LQKENI. The CDR3 is 13 residues long. The ends were cut back, 0 bases at V and 4 bases at J, with 6 bases in the middle. CDR3 coding DNA: TGTGCCAGCTCACCACCTCAGGGAGAGACCCAGTACTTC. Its translation: CASSPPQGETQYF.

This clone was counted a few times. The V gene is TRBV19, the J gene TRBJ2-7, with D perhaps matching TRBD1 or TRBD2 (5 bases each). Trimming took 5 bases from V and 7 from J, leaving 15 bases between them. Germline values: CDR1 LNHDA, CDR2 SQIVND (reference sequence). There are 13 residues in the CDR3. The DNA of the CDR3 is TGTGCCAGTAGTCTCCACGGGGCAAGTGAGCAGTACTTC. Protein product: CASSLHGASEQYF.

The rearrangement uses TRBV25-1 and TRBJ2-2; 8 bases map to TRBD2. This CDR3 contains 14 residues. The J segment lost 0 bases and the V segment lost 9 bases, leaving 3 bases of the junction unmatched. Germline CDR1 is MGHDK and CDR2 is SYGVNS. CDR3 in DNA: TGTGCCAGTAGCGGGACATCGAACACCGGGGAGCTGTTTTTT. Amino acid sequence: CASSGTSNTGELFF.

V gene TRBV19 combines with J gene TRBJ2-2; D is uncertain. In germline, CDR1 is LNHDA, CDR2 SQIVND (reference sequence). This CDR3 is 15 amino acids long. V was shortened by 6 bases and J by 0 bases, with 11 bases between the two germline ends. CDR3 DNA: TGTGCCAGTAGCCCCCCAGGCGCGAACACCGGGGAGCTGTTTTTT. It translates to CASSPPGANTGELFF.

The chain is built from TRBV29-1 and TRBJ2-4; no definite D call. This CDR3 is 12 amino acids long. Germline assignment: CDR1 SQVTM and CDR2 ANQGSEA. V gave up 7 bases and J gave up 0 bases, with 7 bases separating them. The CDR3 reads CSAQAAKNIQYF. CDR3 nucleotide sequence: TGCAGCGCGCAGGCAGCCAAAAACATTCAGTACTTC.

The CDR3 DNA reads as TGTGCCAGCATTCTGGGAGGGTATAGCAATCAGCCCCAGCATTTT. Translating it yields CASILGGYSNQPQHF. This chain links TRBV28 with TRBJ1-5; D ambiguous. Trimming took off 7 bases at V and 0 bases at J, with 13 bases between the two ends. Germline V gene sequence: CDR1 MDHEN, CDR2 SYDVKM. This CDR3 comprises 15 residues.

Only one count was recorded for this clone. The chain has TRBV19 and TRBJ2-2; 9 nucleotides agree with TRBD1. The germline V gene encodes CDR1 LNHDA and CDR2 SQIVND (reference sequence). Trimming cost V 8 bases and J 4 bases; bases outside gene matches: 8. There are 15 residues in the CDR3. DNA of the CDR3: TGTGCCAGTGGTCAGGCACAGGGGGCCACCGGGGAGCTGTTTTTT. It is translated as CASGQAQGATGELFF.

This chain links TRBV18 with TRBJ2-2, with D maybe TRBD1 (7 bases). Germline-derived CDR1 and CDR2 are KGHSH and LQKENI. The CDR3 consists of 15 residues. Trimming shortened V by 3 bases and J by 6 bases, and 14 bases separated the two germline ends. CDR3 loop: CASSPDTGEAGELFF. In nucleotides, the CDR3 is TGTGCCAGCTCACCGGATACAGGGGAGGCCGGGGAGCTGTTTTTT.

The J gene is TRBJ2-7, the V gene TRBV28; a possible D gene is TRBD2 (7 bases). From germline, CDR1 is MDHEN and CDR2 SYDVKM. CDR3 length: 14 residues. Trimming cost V 7 bases and J 3 bases, with 16 bases left between them. CDR3 sequence: CASIGGAGYYEQYF. CDR3 sequence (DNA): TGTGCCAGCATTGGGGGGGCCGGTTACTACGAGCAGTACTTC. Using reference TRBV28 and TRBJ2-7 for the parts outside the CDR3, the full variable domain is DVKVTQSSRYLVKRTGEKVFLECVQDMDHENMFWYRQDPGLGLRLIYFSYDVKMKEKGDIPEGYSVSREKKERFSLILESASTNQTSMYLCASIGGAGYYEQYFGPGTRLTVT.

This chain joins TRBV11-2 and TRBJ2-7; D gene unclear. Per germline, CDR1 SGHAT and CDR2 FQNNGV. This CDR3 is 11 amino acids long. The ends were cut back, 0 bases at V and 6 bases at J, with 3 bases in the middle. CDR3 protein: CASSLDFEQYF. As DNA, the CDR3 is TGTGCCAGCAGCTTAGATTTCGAGCAGTACTTC.

V is TRBV20-1 and J is TRBJ1-4; D uncertain. Germline CDR1 and CDR2: DFQATT and SNEGSKA (reference sequence). V shed 1 base and J shed 8 bases, with 5 bases lying between them. The CDR3 is 11 amino acids. CDR3 amino acids: CSARVKEKLFF. For the CDR3, the DNA is TGCAGTGCTAGAGTAAAAGAAAAACTGTTTTTT.

Turning to this clone: Distinct nucleotide sequences in the sample also encode this CDR3. The chain links TRBV9 to TRBJ1-6; weak D call: TRBD1 (6 bases). Trimming shortened V by 0 bases and J by 10 bases, and 11 bases separated the two germline ends. The CDR3 consists of 14 residues. Per the germline V gene, CDR1 is SGDLS and CDR2 is YYNGEE. The CDR3 region has the DNA TGTGCCAGCAGCGTAGCGGGGGGCGGATCACCCCTCCACTTT. Translated, it gives CASSVAGGGSPLHF.

Only one count was recorded for this clone. This chain joins TRBV6-5 and TRBJ2-7; D possibly corresponds to TRBD1 (5 bases). Germline values: CDR1 MNHEY, CDR2 SVGAGI. The CDR3 loop spans 13 amino acids. Deletions cut 5 bases from V and 4 bases from J, with 12 bases between. DNA of the CDR3: TGTGCCAGCAGTCCCCGTCGACAGTACGAGCAGTACTTC. Amino acid sequence: CASSPRRQYEQYF.

The chain links TRBV5-6 to TRBJ1-2; possibly TRBD1 for D (6 bases). The germline CDR1 and CDR2 sequences are SGHDT and YYEEEE. V was cut by 5 bases and J by 4 bases, with 12 bases left in between. CDR3 length equals 13 residues. CDR3: CASRSTGIYGYTF. The CDR3 nucleotides are TGTGCCAGCAGGTCAACAGGGATCTATGGCTACACCTTC.

This clone came up once. This chain joins TRBV5-1 and TRBJ2-7; 9 nucleotides align to TRBD2. The CDR3 loop spans 15 amino acids. Per the germline V gene, CDR1 is SGHRS and CDR2 is YFSETQ. V lost 4 bases, J lost 3 bases, and 8 bases stayed unmatched. CDR3 residues: CASSLLSGGNYEQYF. In nucleotides, the CDR3 is TGCGCCAGCAGCCTCCTTAGCGGGGGAAACTACGAGCAGTACTTC.

This clone came up a few times. J is TRBJ1-1 and V is TRBV2; 9 nucleotides agree with TRBD1. Trimming at V came to 4 bases and at J to 5 bases, leaving 8 bases not matched to a gene. The germline gives CDR1 SNHLY, CDR2 FYNNEI. This CDR3 contains 15 residues. The CDR3 sequence: CASSVGTGLRTEAFF. For the CDR3, the DNA is TGTGCCAGCAGTGTAGGGACAGGGCTTCGGACTGAAGCTTTCTTT.

The genes are TRBV9 and TRBJ2-2; 7 bases are a match to TRBD2. The V gene's germline CDR1 is SGDLS and CDR2 YYNGEE. CDR3 length equals 15 residues. With V trimmed by 2 bases and J by 5 bases, 6 bases remained unmatched. The CDR3 DNA reads as TGTGCCAGCAGCGTGGGAGGGGCGGGGACCGGGGAGCTGTTTTTT. Its translation is CASSVGGAGTGELFF.

This sequence joins TRBV6-5 and TRBJ1-6, with TRBD1 identical over 10 bases. The length of the CDR3 is 15 residues. The junction had 6 bases not matched to a gene; V was cut back by 5 bases and J by 8 bases. CDR1 and CDR2 from the germline V gene are MNHEY and SVGAGI. This CDR3 reads CASSTRQGAYSPLHF. CDR3 bases: TGTGCCAGCAGTACCAGACAGGGGGCCTATTCACCCCTCCACTTT.

The rearrangement joins TRBV5-1 to TRBJ2-5; D ambiguous. Trimming cost V 0 bases and J 4 bases, with 16 bases left between them. This CDR3 comprises 16 residues. Germline lookup yields CDR1 SGHRS and CDR2 YFSETQ. The CDR3 sequence is CASSLESTAPGETQYF. The CDR3 bases are TGCGCCAGCAGCTTGGAGTCTACGGCCCCGGGAGAGACCCAGTACTTC.

The V gene is TRBV7-3, the J gene TRBJ2-1; 15 bases are a match to TRBD2. Losses at the gene ends were 2 bases for V and 0 bases for J; bases not matched to a gene: 5. The V gene's germline CDR1 is SGHTA and CDR2 FQGTGA. This CDR3 spans 19 amino acids. The CDR3 region is CASSLGLAGGSSSYNEQFF. For the CDR3, the DNA is TGTGCCAGCAGCTTAGGACTAGCGGGGGGGTCGAGCTCCTACAATGAGCAGTTCTTC.

This rearrangement joins TRBV7-8 to TRBJ1-1, with TRBD1 matching over 8 bases. The V segment lost 1 base and the J segment 4 bases; nucleotides outside the gene matches: 2. The germline CDR1 and CDR2 sequences are SGHVS and FQNEAQ. This CDR3 region has 14 residues. The CDR3: CASSLDRGITEAFF. DNA of the CDR3: TGTGCCAGCAGCTTAGACAGGGGGATCACTGAAGCTTTCTTT.

The V call is TRBV15, the J call TRBJ1-1, with D perhaps matching TRBD1 (5 bases). V dropped 1 base and J dropped 0 bases, with 9 bases sitting between them. Germline CDR1 reads LNHNV; CDR2 reads YYDKDF (reference sequence). The CDR3 has 15 amino acids. CDR3 sequence reads: CATSRGGTLNTEAFF. Written as DNA, the CDR3 is TGTGCCACCAGCAGAGGGGGCACATTGAACACTGAAGCTTTCTTT.

This clone came up once. The chain links TRBV5-4 to TRBJ2-7, with TRBD1 matching over 7 bases. Germline lookup yields CDR1 SGHNT and CDR2 YYREEE (reference sequence). This CDR3 is 14 amino acids long. The V and J ends lost 2 bases and 2 bases, in that order; junction bases with no gene match: 4. DNA for the CDR3: TGTGCCAGCAGCTTTCTGGGACAGCCCTACGAGCAGTACTTC. Amino acid sequence: CASSFLGQPYEQYF. The whole variable domain, remainder taken from reference TRBV5-4 and TRBJ2-7, is ETGVTQSPTHLIKTRGQQVTLRCSSQSGHNTVSWYQQALGQGPQFIFQYYREEENGRGNFPPRFSGLQFPNYSSELNVNALELDDSALYLCASSFLGQPYEQYFGPGTRLTVT.

V is TRBV4-3 and J is TRBJ2-2, with D possibly TRBD2 on 5 matching bases. The V end lost 1 base, the J end lost 3 bases, and 15 bases lay between the germline ends. The CDR3 totals 17 residues. From germline, CDR1 is LGHNA and CDR2 YSLEER. DNA for the CDR3: TGCGCCAGCAGCCAAGCACATCGAGGGTTGGACACCGGGGAGCTGTTTTTT. It yields the protein CASSQAHRGLDTGELFF.

J is TRBJ1-2 and V is TRBV4-2; a weak D match, TRBD1 (5 bases). The CDR3 covers 16 residues. Germline CDR1 and CDR2: LGHNA and YNFKEQ. The ends were cut back, 0 bases at V and 2 bases at J, with 13 bases in the middle. Written as DNA, the CDR3 is TGTGCCAGCAGCCAAGATCACGCAGGGCCAAACTATGGCTACACCTTC. Residues: CASSQDHAGPNYGYTF.